The T cell receptor (beta chain) under discussion was sequenced for a study of OX40 agonist ivuxolimab in advanced cancers. Regarding the research as a whole: The costimulatory receptor OX40 (CD134) was targeted by ivuxolimab, a fully human IgG2 agonistic monoclonal antibody. Of the approximately 53 patients in dose escalation, around 19 had hepatocellular carcinoma, some 15 had melanoma, 9 had renal cell carcinoma and 9 had head and neck cancer. Patients were allowed to have had prior anti-PD-1, anti-PD-L1 or anti-CTLA-4 therapy, and about 40% of the dose-escalation patients had been treated with checkpoint inhibitors. A male proportion of almost 85% and a mean age of around 60 years, ranging from roughly 23 to 90, were recorded for the dose-escalation cohort. The purpose of peripheral TCRbeta sequencing was to test whether ivuxolimab changed TCR sequence diversity and led to clonal T-cell expansion. Intravenous ivuxolimab was administered to patients every 2 weeks at six dose levels: 0.01, 0.1, 0.3, 1.5, 3 and 10 mg/kg. The paper reports the monotherapy dose-escalation portion (N ≈ 50 patients) of the phase I ivuxolimab trial. Partial responses occurred in three dose-escalation patients: two with cutaneous melanoma and one with hepatocellular carcinoma. Broad study findings and their caveats: In the 0.1-3.0 mg/kg groups, partial responders had among the lowest normalized peripheral clonal expansion, particularly in CD8+ T cells. Antigen specificity was not determined for the clonally expanded peripheral T cells. After ivuxolimab, CD8+ T cells had more expanded clones than CD4+ T cells on average. Low levels of normalized T-cell clonal expansion were also seen in some patients who did not respond. Clonal expansion of both CD4+ and CD8+ blood T cells was observed from baseline to week 6 at doses 0.1 to 3.0 mg/kg.

A note on this clone: Its antigen specificity is not known. Base qualities are not at hand, and no much larger clone is one base apart.

The cysteine opens and the phenylalanine closes a CDR3 of 18 amino acids. The entry retains the CDR3 DNA only, 54 bases that are in frame from base 1. V is cut by 1 base and J by 0 bases, and the space between the germline ends is 16 bases. CDR1 MGHRA and CDR2 YSYEKL are derived from the germline V gene. The trial excluded patients who had a history of autoimmune disease or were on systemic immunosuppression. In every dose cohort, peripheral blood was drawn for TCR sequencing at baseline, cycle 4 day 1, and cycle 7 day 1. Samples came from an open-label, multicenter, first-in-human phase I dose-escalation trial of ivuxolimab. The trial enrolled adults with locally advanced or metastatic head and neck squamous cell, hepatocellular, melanoma or renal cell carcinoma. Before TCR sequencing, CD4+ T cells and CD8+ T cells from peripheral blood were sorted into separate populations. For sequencing of the TCRbeta CDR3 region, genomic DNA was extracted from the sorted cells. The immunoSEQ Assay was used for sequencing of TCRbeta CDR3 regions. Entries here come from immuneACCESS through TCRdb and include only in-frame sequences with V and J called. Some clones fail to appear in such tables; in the studies checked, an unresolved V gene covers under half of the shortfall, and the cause of the remainder is unknown. This sample lists tens of thousands of clones; 85% were detected once. Less than 5.5% of the sample is taken by the ten largest.

Recombination linked TRBV4-1 to TRBJ2-1; a tentative D call is TRBD2 (7 bases match). This TCR derives from an adult with an advanced solid tumor such as melanoma, head and neck, liver or kidney cancer. Sequencing was performed on CD4+ or CD8+ T cells sorted from blood, taken in a trial of the OX40 agonist ivuxolimab. The sequenced DNA is TGCGCCAGCAGCCAAGGGGGGGGGCGCGGAAGCTCCTACAATGAGCAGTTCTTC. Translated, it gives CASSQGGGRGSSYNEQFF.